These 22 T cell receptor beta chains came from one sample sequenced in a study of cytomegalovirus exposure and HLA in healthy donors. Researchers ran the PCR with 60 Vbeta and 13 Jbeta primers. Here immunoSEQ multiplex PCR was the method, and the copy in TCRdb shows in-frame clones only, minus some. The table includes under 250,000 clones, around four fifths detected once. The specimen sequenced was PBMCs. These receptors were collected from a male donor in good health and CMV-seronegative.

The chain joins TRBV7-2 to TRBJ1-5, with D maybe TRBD1 (6 bases). Germline CDR1 is SGHTA and CDR2 is FQGNSA. The CDR3 has 19 residues. The germline V and J ends were trimmed by 1 base and 3 bases, with 22 bases remaining between them. The CDR3 nucleotides read TGTGCCAGCAGCTTAGGGATGAGTCAGGGGATGGGGTACAATCAGCCCCAGCATTTT. Its protein is CASSLGMSQGMGYNQPQHF.

The chain recombines TRBV7-6 with TRBJ2-5; 9 bases match TRBD2. Near its end, the DNA agrees better with TRBJ2-7, so the J call may be wrong. This CDR3 has 18 amino acids. Germline CDR1 is SGHVS and CDR2 is FNYEAQ. CDR3 nucleotide sequence: TGTGCCAGCAGCTTAGAGTCTGGCTTTGCGGGAGGGCCCTACGAGCAGTACTTC. Translating gives CASSLESGFAGGPYEQYF.

This chain joins TRBV5-1 and TRBJ2-5; TRBD2 agrees at 7 bases. This CDR3 region has 14 residues. Germline V gene data show CDR1 as SGHRS and CDR2 as YFSETQ. Unmatched junction bases numbered 2, after V lost 0 bases and J lost 3 bases. The CDR3 bases are TGCGCCAGCAGCTTGGGGGCGGGAGAAGAGACCCAGTACTTC. Residues: CASSLGAGEETQYF.

The chain links TRBV18 to TRBJ2-6; a weak D match, TRBD1 (6 bases). Germline V gene data show CDR1 as KGHSH and CDR2 as LQKENI. The CDR3 runs to 17 residues. V was cut by 4 bases and J by 0 bases, with 13 bases left in between. The CDR3 loop is CASSHRERASGANVLTF. The CDR3 coding sequence is TGTGCCAGCTCACACAGGGAGAGGGCCTCTGGGGCCAACGTCCTGACTTTC.

In nucleotides, the CDR3 is TGTGCCAGCAGCTTAGGGGAGGGAGCCACTGAAGCTTTCTTT. It translates to CASSLGEGATEAFF. The chain has TRBV7-8 and TRBJ1-1, with D uncertain. V was cut by 1 base and J by 4 bases, with 10 bases left in between. CDR1 is SGHVS, CDR2 FQNEAQ, per germline. The CDR3 covers 14 residues.

This chain's CDR3 is CASSLAGGFSYEQYF. The CDR3 DNA reads TGTGCCAGCAGCTTAGCAGGGGGCTTTAGCTACGAGCAGTACTTC. The V call is TRBV7-9, the J call TRBJ2-7, with TRBD1 identical over 7 bases. This CDR3 has 15 residues. The ends lost 0 bases at V and 3 bases at J; junction bases unmatched: 5. The germline gives CDR1 SEHNR, CDR2 FQNEAQ (reference sequence).

The chain recombines TRBV5-1 with TRBJ2-1, with 14 bases fitting TRBD2. This CDR3 is built from 15 residues. CDR1 is SGHRS and CDR2 is YFSETQ in the germline V gene. The V gene end was trimmed by 4 bases and the J gene end by 9 bases; junction bases not matched to a gene: 6. The CDR3 loop is CASSAGLAGASEQFF. The CDR3, as DNA: TGCGCCAGCAGCGCGGGACTAGCGGGAGCGTCTGAGCAGTTCTTC.

This clone was detected a few times. The chain couples TRBV6-5 to TRBJ1-1, with 7 bases aligning to TRBD1. The CDR3 sequence is 14 residues long. V dropped 7 bases and J dropped 7; count of bases not matched to a gene: 12. The germline CDR1 and CDR2 sequences are MNHEY and SVGAGI. CDR3 in DNA: TGTGCCAGCAAAGTTGACAGGGCAGGTAATGAAGCTTTCTTT. Translation gives CASKVDRAGNEAFF.

The genes are TRBV5-1 and TRBJ1-6; D possibly corresponds to TRBD1 (6 bases). V was pared by 4 bases and J by 9 bases, with 20 bases between. The CDR3 totals 16 residues. The germline gives CDR1 SGHRS, CDR2 YFSETQ. For the CDR3, the DNA is TGCGCCAGCAGCCCCGGACAGAGTCGGGTGGGTTCACCCCTCCACTTT. Residues: CASSPGQSRVGSPLHF.

This clone was seen once. The rearrangement uses TRBV9 and TRBJ1-3, with a tentative D call TRBD1 (6 bases). Between the trimmed V and J ends, which lost 4 bases and 0 bases, there was a span of 11 bases. This CDR3 has 15 amino acids. CDR1 and CDR2 (germline): SGDLS, YYNGEE. The CDR3 loop reads CASSPSDSSGNTIYF. CDR3 DNA: TGTGCCAGCAGCCCTTCGGACAGCTCTGGAAACACCATATATTTT.

The chain couples TRBV15 to TRBJ2-7; 12 nucleotides line up with TRBD1. Germline loops: CDR1 LNHNV, CDR2 YYDKDF (reference sequence). The CDR3 contains 14 residues. V lost 4 bases and J lost 7; bases outside the gene matches: 5. CDR3 residues: CATSTGDRGHEQYF. The CDR3 DNA sequence: TGTGCCACCAGCACCGGGGACAGGGGGCATGAGCAGTACTTC.

This clone was seen a single time. The chain couples TRBV7-9 to TRBJ1-4; D is undetermined. Looked up from germline, CDR1 is SEHNR and CDR2 is FQNEAQ (reference sequence). The CDR3 totals 18 residues. V lost 1 base and J lost 4, with 19 bases in between. CDR3 nucleotide sequence: TGTGCCAGCAGCTTAGTCTCCGCCCTCAACGGGTATAATGAAAAACTGTTTTTT. Translation: CASSLVSALNGYNEKLFF.

This clone turned up a few times. The rearrangement links TRBV5-4 to TRBJ2-2; 9 bases align to TRBD2. This CDR3 is built from 14 residues. CDR1 and CDR2 from the germline V gene are SGHNT and YYREEE (reference sequence). Trimming took 3 bases from V and 6 from J; bases not matched to a gene: 3. The CDR3 sequence: CASSSIAGAGELFF. In DNA, the CDR3 is TGTGCCAGCAGCTCTATAGCGGGAGCCGGGGAGCTGTTTTTT.

The V and J genes are TRBV19 and TRBJ2-3, with 8 bases matching TRBD1. CDR3 length: 13 residues. Germline V CDR1 and CDR2: LNHDA, SQIVND (reference sequence). The trim removed 8 bases at V and 5 bases at J, leaving 6 bases unmatched. The CDR3 spells CASGQGGRDTQYF. The CDR3 DNA sequence: TGTGCCAGTGGACAGGGAGGTAGAGATACGCAGTATTTT.

This clone has a single count. The J gene is TRBJ2-5, the V gene TRBV5-1, with TRBD2 as a possible D gene (6 bases). V lost 2 bases to trimming and J lost 1 base, with 12 bases between them. Germline V CDR1 and CDR2: SGHRS, YFSETQ. CDR3 length: 15 amino acids. CDR3 loop: CASSFSGPPQETQYF. CDR3 DNA sequence: TGCGCCAGCAGCTTTAGCGGCCCGCCCCAAGAGACCCAGTACTTC. The full variable domain, its missing parts supplied by reference TRBV5-1 and TRBJ2-5, is KAGVTQTPRYLIKTRGQQVTLSCSPISGHRSVSWYQQTPGQGLQFLFEYFSETQRNKGNFPGRFSGRQFSNSRSEMNVSTLELGDSALYLCASSFSGPPQETQYFGPGTRLLVL.

This clone has only one observation. The chain links TRBV10-1 to TRBJ2-1, with 7 positions matching TRBD1. The CDR3 extends over 13 amino acids. Germline V gene data show CDR1 as WNHNN and CDR2 as SYGVQD (reference sequence). With 7 bases clipped from V and 2 bases from J, the junction kept 2 bases outside the gene matches. CDR3 in DNA: TGCGCCAGCACCGGGACAGCCTACAATGAGCAGTTCTTC. Translated: CASTGTAYNEQFF.

The chain is built from TRBV7-6 and TRBJ2-1; 7 nucleotides line up with TRBD2. The CDR3 extends over 16 amino acids. Germline CDR1 SGHVS, CDR2 FNYEAQ. The ends lost 4 bases at V and 4 bases at J; junction bases unmatched: 10. The CDR3 nucleotides read TGTGCCAGCAGCTCGACGGCCCCGGGGGGATACAATGAGCAGTTCTTC. This codes for CASSSTAPGGYNEQFF.

The chain joins TRBV23-1 to TRBJ2-3; TRBD2 matches at 7 bases. TRBV23-1 is classed as an ORF, of uncertain function. CDR3 size: 16 residues. With V trimmed by 3 bases and J by 3 bases, 9 bases remained unmatched. CDR3 protein: CASSHGGDPITDTQYF. In nucleotides, the CDR3 is TGCGCCAGCAGTCATGGGGGGGACCCTATAACAGATACGCAGTATTTT.

This sequence joins TRBV23-1 and TRBJ2-1, with 7 bases fitting TRBD1. TRBV23-1 is an ORF; its function is uncertain. V lost 0 bases to trimming and J lost 10 bases; unmatched junction nucleotides: 12. The CDR3 totals 16 residues. The CDR3 DNA follows: TGCGCCAGCAGTCAATCCTGGACAGGTCAATTGAAGGAGCAGTTCTTC. Encoded protein: CASSQSWTGQLKEQFF.

V usage is TRBV28 and J usage is TRBJ1-1; no clear D. The CDR3 totals 15 residues. V was shortened by 5 bases and J by 5 bases, with 18 bases between the two germline ends. Germline V gene data show CDR1 as MDHEN and CDR2 as SYDVKM. The CDR3 is CASSPQAPSQTEAFF. In nucleotides, the CDR3 is TGTGCCAGCAGTCCCCAGGCTCCATCCCAGACTGAAGCTTTCTTT.

This chain joins TRBV14 and TRBJ2-1; 15 nucleotides line up with TRBD2. V gave up 3 bases and J gave up 7 bases; unmatched junction bases: 1. This CDR3 has 15 residues. In germline, CDR1 is SGHDN, CDR2 FVKESK. This CDR3 reads CASSHGLAGGNEQFF. The CDR3 bases are TGTGCCAGCAGCCACGGACTAGCGGGAGGGAATGAGCAGTTCTTC.

The V gene is TRBV7-6, the J gene TRBJ1-1; 8 bases are shared with TRBD1. Germline CDR1 is SGHVS and CDR2 is FNYEAQ. CDR3 length equals 14 residues. Losses at the gene ends were 5 bases for V and 3 bases for J; bases not matched to a gene: 5. In nucleotides, the CDR3 is TGTGCCAGCAGCGCCGACAGGGGCGACACTGAAGCTTTCTTT. This encodes CASSADRGDTEAFF.